The 13 T cell receptor beta chains below were found in one sample sequenced in a study of immune evolution from preneoplasia to lung adenocarcinoma. Produced via immunoSEQ multiplex PCR; TCRdb's table is partial and in-frame only. The sample holds around 13,000 clones, about 80% seen once. Sequenced input: FFPE minimally invasive lung adenocarcinoma tissue. These receptors all come from a person in their 70s with lung adenocarcinoma.

Here the CDR3 DNA reads TGCAGCGTCCGGGACGGTGACTACGAGCAGTACTTC. This gives the protein CSVRDGDYEQYF. This chain joins TRBV29-1 and TRBJ2-7; D is possibly TRBD1 or TRBD2 (5 bases each). The CDR3 is made up of 12 amino acids. Germline V lookup: CDR1 SQVTM, CDR2 ANQGSEA. V lost 6 bases to trimming and J lost 3 bases, with 12 bases between them.

The chain is built from TRBV30 and TRBJ1-1; no definite D call. CDR3 size: 14 residues. Germline V CDR1 and CDR2: GTSNPN, SVGIG (reference sequence). Trimming cost V 3 bases and J 0 bases, with 11 bases left between them. The CDR3 loop reads CAWRIQSMNTEAFF. The CDR3 nucleotides read TGTGCCTGGAGGATACAGTCCATGAACACTGAAGCTTTCTTT.

The V call is TRBV28, the J call TRBJ1-5; D unresolved. V lost 5 bases and J 3 bases, leaving 8 bases between the germline ends. In germline, CDR1 is MDHEN, CDR2 SYDVKM. CDR3 length: 13 amino acids. CDR3 DNA sequence: TGTGCCAGCAGTGCAGGTTCCAATCAGCCCCAGCATTTT. It yields the protein CASSAGSNQPQHF. The full variable domain, with the rest looked up from reference TRBV28 and TRBJ1-5, is DVKVTQSSRYLVKRTGEKVFLECVQDMDHENMFWYRQDPGLGLRLIYFSYDVKMKEKGDIPEGYSVSREKKERFSLILESASTNQTSMYLCASSAGSNQPQHFGDGTRLSIL.

This rearrangement joins TRBV2 to TRBJ2-1, with a weak D call TRBD2 (5 bases). Trimming removed 8 bases at V and 1 base at J, with 12 bases between. The CDR3 consists of 14 residues. From germline, CDR1 is SNHLY and CDR2 FYNNEI. The CDR3 loop is CASSPSSSYNEQFF. The CDR3 DNA reads TGTGCCAGCTCGCCTAGCAGTTCCTACAATGAGCAGTTCTTC. The variable domain in full, with the rest retrieved from reference TRBV2 and TRBJ2-1, is EPEVTQTPSHQVTQMGQEVILRCVPISNHLYFYWYRQILGQKVEFLVSFYNNEISEKSEIFDDQFSVERPDGSNFTLKIRSTKLEDSAMYFCASSPSSSYNEQFFGPGTRLTVL.

There are a few counts of this clone. The chain is built from TRBV7-2 and TRBJ1-6; TRBD1 matches at 9 bases. From germline, CDR1 is SGHTA and CDR2 FQGNSA. The trim removed 4 bases at V and 11 bases at J, leaving 9 bases unmatched. The CDR3 has 15 amino acids. The CDR3 bases are TGTGCCAGCAGCTCGGGACAGGGTAGTTTGGCACCCCTCCACTTT. Protein product: CASSSGQGSLAPLHF.

The chain is built from TRBV5-5 and TRBJ1-1, with unresolved D. V was pared by 4 bases and J by 5 bases, with 9 bases between. This CDR3 has 12 residues. The germline V gene has CDR1 SGHKS and CDR2 YYEKEE (reference sequence). The CDR3 nucleotides read TGTGCCAGCAGCCCACTCGGAACTGAAGCTTTCTTT. It codes for CASSPLGTEAFF. Full variable domain (outside the CDR3, taken from reference TRBV5-5 and TRBJ1-1): DAGVTQSPTHLIKTRGQQVTLRCSPISGHKSVSWYQQVLGQGPQFIFQYYEKEERGRGNFPDRFSARQFPNYSSELNVNALLLGDSALYLCASSPLGTEAFFGQGTRLTVV.

The chain combines TRBV7-9 with TRBJ1-5; D uncertain. Germline lookup yields CDR1 SEHNR and CDR2 FQNEAQ (reference sequence). Between the trimmed V and J ends, which lost 3 bases and 0 bases, there was a span of 6 bases. The CDR3 runs to 14 residues. CDR3 DNA: TGTGCCAGCAGCTTCGCAGATAGCAATCAGCCCCAGCATTTT. Translation gives CASSFADSNQPQHF.

The chain carries TRBV11-3 and TRBJ1-4; 7 bases map to TRBD1. The germline V gene encodes CDR1 SGHNT and CDR2 YENEEA. CDR3 length: 14 residues. The trim removed 5 bases at V and 9 bases at J, leaving 9 bases unmatched. CDR3 DNA sequence: TGTGCCAGCAGCCCCGGGACAGTGATCAAAAAACTGTTTTTT. Encoded protein: CASSPGTVIKKLFF.

The chain has TRBV11-2 and TRBJ2-2; D remains ambiguous. The CDR3 consists of 15 residues. Trimming took off 1 base at V and 3 bases at J, with 9 bases between the two ends. CDR1 is SGHAT and CDR2 is FQNNGV in the germline V gene. CDR3 region: CASSLGLQYTGELFF. The CDR3 coding sequence is TGTGCCAGCAGCTTAGGTCTTCAGTACACCGGGGAGCTGTTTTTT.

This clone was seen more than once but under ten times. The V and J genes are TRBV11-2 and TRBJ2-7; D is possibly TRBD2 (7 bases). The CDR3 is made up of 15 amino acids. CDR1 SGHAT and CDR2 FQNNGV come from the germline V gene. V lost 5 bases and J 7 bases, leaving 21 bases between the germline ends. CDR3 coding DNA: TGTGCCAGCAGCCCAAATAGGGGGGGCAAAAGGGAGCAGTACTTC. The encoded protein is CASSPNRGGKREQYF.

The chain couples TRBV10-1 to TRBJ2-2, with unresolved D. Trimming shortened V by 2 bases and J by 1 base, and 14 bases separated the two germline ends. The CDR3 sequence is 17 residues long. Germline V gene data show CDR1 as WNHNN and CDR2 as SYGVQD (reference sequence). CDR3 nucleotide sequence: TGCGCCAGCAGTGAGAGAACAAACTGGGGGAACACCGGGGAGCTGTTTTTT. Residues: CASSERTNWGNTGELFF.

The chain uses TRBV5-1 and TRBJ1-2; the D gene is possibly TRBD1 (5 bases). CDR1 is SGHRS and CDR2 is YFSETQ in the germline V gene. Trimming left V 3 bases short and J 6 bases short, with 15 bases between. This CDR3 has 14 amino acids. CDR3 protein: CASSWAQGGNGYTF. The CDR3 DNA reads as TGCGCCAGCAGCTGGGCTCAGGGTGGGAATGGCTACACCTTC.

V is TRBV10-3 and J is TRBJ1-5; perhaps TRBD1 as D (5 bases). Germline CDR1 and CDR2: ENHRY and SYGVKD. Trimming pared 0 bases from V and 2 bases from J, leaving 17 bases between. The CDR3 is 18 amino acids. The CDR3 nucleotides are TGTGCCATCAGTGAGTCGGCGGGGGGGGGTTTGGGCAATCAGCCCCAGCATTTT. Its translation is CAISESAGGGLGNQPQHF.